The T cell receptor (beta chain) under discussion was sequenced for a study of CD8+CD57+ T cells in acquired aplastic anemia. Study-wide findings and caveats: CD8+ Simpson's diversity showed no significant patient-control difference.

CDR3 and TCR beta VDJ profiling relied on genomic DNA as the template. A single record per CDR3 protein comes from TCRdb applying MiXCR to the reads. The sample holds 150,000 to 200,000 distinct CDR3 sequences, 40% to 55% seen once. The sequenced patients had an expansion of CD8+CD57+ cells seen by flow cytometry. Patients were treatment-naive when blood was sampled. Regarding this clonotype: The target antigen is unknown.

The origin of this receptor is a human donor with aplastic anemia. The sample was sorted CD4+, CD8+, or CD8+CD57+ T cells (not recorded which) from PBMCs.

The CDR3 loop reads CASRWLAGDNEQFF. The CDR3 nucleotides read TGTGCCAGTCGGTGGCTAGCGGGGGACAATGAGCAGTTCTTC. The chain recombines TRBV19 with TRBJ2-1; 10 nucleotides match TRBD2. This CDR3 has 14 residues. The ends lost 8 bases at V and 5 bases at J; junction bases unmatched: 6. Germline lookup yields CDR1 LNHDA and CDR2 SQIVND (reference sequence).